One T cell receptor beta chain is described in this entry. The assay was immunoSEQ multiplex PCR, and TCRdb's table has in-frame clones only and misses some. The sample holds roughly 160,000 clones; 80% to 90% are singletons and the top ten take about 9.3%. CDR1 and CDR2 from the germline V gene are SGHRS and YFSETQ. There are 16 residues in the CDR3. V dropped 4 bases and J dropped 5; count of bases not matched to a gene: 7. The data belong to a study of blood T cell repertoires in COVID-19. The sample was peripheral blood. V is TRBV5-1 and J is TRBJ2-1, with TRBD2 matching over 12 bases. The sequence was obtained from a woman between 65 and 79 years old with COVID-19, enrolled during active disease. The chain's CDR3 is CASSPKLAGGNNEQFF. The CDR3 bases are TGCGCCAGCAGCCCCAAACTAGCGGGGGGTAACAATGAGCAGTTCTTC.